Sequencing of this T cell receptor beta chain was carried out in a study of graft-versus-host responses after intestinal transplantation. Whole-study context: Anti-thymocyte globulin induction preceded about 3 years of tacrolimus and steroid maintenance in all recipients.

Germline CDR1 and CDR2: MNHEY and SVGAGI. The CDR3 is 14 residues long. Trimming pared 9 bases from V and 2 bases from J, leaving 17 bases between. The protocol was immunoSEQ multiplex PCR, while the TCRdb copy is restricted to in-frame clones and leaves out a portion. The top ten hold around 10% of the sample, which has around 29,000 clones, about 90% seen once. The receptor's source is a human patient who received an intestinal transplant, so some T cells may come from the graft donor. Sequencing used PBMCs, obtained around 480 days after intestinal transplantation. The genes are TRBV6-5 and TRBJ2-7, with D perhaps assigned TRBD1 or TRBD2 (6 bases each). This CDR3 is CASRLRGAPYEQYF. The CDR3 DNA reads as TGTGCCAGTAGGCTGAGGGGGGCACCCTACGAGCAGTACTTC.